Below, 26 T cell receptor beta chains from the same sample are listed, as sequenced in a study of T cells of healthy individuals. Using its own MiXCR run on the 5' RACE reads, TCRdb lists one record per CDR3 protein. The repertoire holds about 60,000 distinct CDR3 sequences, with roughly 17% as singletons. These TCRs come from a human donor in good health.

V usage is TRBV7-9 and J usage is TRBJ1-6; possible D gene TRBD1, 6 bases. Trimming took 5 bases from V and 8 from J, leaving 13 bases between them. The CDR3 loop spans 14 amino acids. Germline-derived CDR1 and CDR2 are SEHNR and FQNEAQ (reference sequence). The CDR3 bases are TGTGCCAGCAGCCAAGGGGGGTCTGATTCACCCCTCCACTTT. Translating it yields CASSQGGSDSPLHF.

The genes are TRBV7-9 and TRBJ2-2, with 7 bases lining up with TRBD2. The CDR3 covers 16 residues. Looked up from germline, CDR1 is SEHNR and CDR2 is FQNEAQ (reference sequence). Trimming cost V 6 bases and J 2 bases; bases outside gene matches: 9. The CDR3 loop is CASRMGGLANTGELFF. CDR3 DNA: TGTGCCAGCAGGATGGGAGGGTTGGCCAACACCGGGGAGCTGTTTTTT.

This clonotype was seen ten or more times. The chain uses TRBV23-1 and TRBJ2-2, with D perhaps TRBD1 (7 bases). TRBV23-1 is recorded as an ORF, its role being uncertain. This CDR3 is built from 19 residues. Trimming cost V 3 bases and J 2 bases, with 22 bases left between them. The chain's CDR3 is CASSHKKPSGGLNTGELFF. The CDR3 DNA sequence: TGCGCCAGCAGTCATAAAAAACCCTCAGGGGGGCTAAACACCGGGGAGCTGTTTTTT.

The table lists this clonotype with a few counts. The chain combines TRBV5-1 with TRBJ2-2; unclear D gene. Germline CDR1 and CDR2: SGHRS and YFSETQ. This CDR3 has 14 amino acids. The ends were cut back, 0 bases at V and 0 bases at J, with 3 bases in the middle. The CDR3: CASSLGPNTGELFF. The DNA of the CDR3 is TGCGCCAGCAGCTTGGGGCCGAACACCGGGGAGCTGTTTTTT.

The rearrangement links TRBV7-9 to TRBJ1-1, with D uncertain. Germline-derived CDR1 and CDR2 are SEHNR and FQNEAQ (reference sequence). The CDR3 contains 11 residues. Deletions cut 5 bases from V and 5 bases from J, with 6 bases between. CDR3 in DNA: TGTGCCAGCAGCGCCAGTACTGAAGCTTTCTTT. Translation: CASSASTEAFF. The full variable domain, in which reference TRBV7-9 and TRBJ1-1 provide the parts outside the CDR3, is DTGVSQNPRHKITKRGQNVTFRCDPISEHNRLYWYRQTLGQGPEFLTYFQNEAQLEKSRLLSDRFSAERPKGSFSTLEIQRTEQGDSAMYLCASSASTEAFFGQGTRLTVV.

This chain joins TRBV19 and TRBJ1-5, with 11 bases identical to TRBD1. CDR1 LNHDA and CDR2 SQIVND come from the germline V gene (reference sequence). The junction had 6 bases not matched to a gene; V was cut back by 9 bases and J by 5 bases. This CDR3 contains 14 residues. DNA for the CDR3: TGTGCCAGCCTAGGACAGGGGGCATATCAGCCCCAGCATTTT. Encoded protein: CASLGQGAYQPQHF.

The table lists this clonotype with many counts. The rearrangement joins TRBV19 to TRBJ2-5; 7 bases match TRBD1. Germline V gives CDR1 LNHDA, CDR2 SQIVND (reference sequence). The CDR3 has 13 amino acids. Trimming cost V 7 bases and J 2 bases; bases outside gene matches: 4. The CDR3 here is CASKGAPQETQYF. CDR3 in DNA: TGTGCCAGTAAGGGGGCTCCTCAAGAGACCCAGTACTTC.

Ten or more counts support this clonotype. This chain connects TRBV30 to TRBJ1-5; D uncertain. The germline V and J ends were trimmed by 1 base and 3 bases, with 19 bases remaining between them. Per germline, CDR1 GTSNPN and CDR2 SVGIG (reference sequence). The CDR3 extends over 17 amino acids. The CDR3 is CAWSEVSFKTTNQPQHF. CDR3 sequence (DNA): TGTGCCTGGAGTGAAGTGTCATTTAAGACGACCAATCAGCCCCAGCATTTT. Full variable domain (missing parts from reference TRBV30 and TRBJ1-5): SQTIHQWPATLVQPVGSPLSLECTVEGTSNPNLYWYRQAAGRGLQLLFYSVGIGQISSEVPQNLSASRPQDRQFILSSKKLLLSDSGFYLCAWSEVSFKTTNQPQHFGDGTRLSIL.

The gene calls are TRBV7-3 and TRBJ2-1; TRBD2 matches 11 bases. Germline CDR1 SGHTA, CDR2 FQGTGA. The V gene end was trimmed by 4 bases and the J gene end by 12 bases; junction bases not matched to a gene: 14. This CDR3 is 16 amino acids long. The CDR3 sequence is CASSSSGTSGVRGQFF. The CDR3, as DNA: TGTGCCAGCAGCTCCTCCGGGACTAGCGGTGTAAGGGGGCAGTTCTTC.

The V and J genes are TRBV3-1 and TRBJ1-4; possibly TRBD1 for D (6 bases). Trimming removed 4 bases at V and 2 bases at J, with 11 bases between. The CDR3 spans 15 residues. Germline CDR1 and CDR2: LGHDT and YNNKEL (reference sequence). The CDR3 spells CASSLTGPTNEKLFF. The CDR3 bases are TGTGCCAGCAGCCTCACAGGGCCTACTAATGAAAAACTGTTTTTT.

Ten or more counts support this clonotype. The rearrangement joins TRBV6-2 or TRBV6-3 to TRBJ2-3, with D hard to call. The CDR3 runs 15 residues. Per germline, CDR1 MNHEY and CDR2 SVGEGT. V gave up 5 bases and J gave up 0 bases, with 12 bases separating them. The CDR3 DNA follows: TGTGCCAGCAGTGTGGGCCCGGATAGCACAGATACGCAGTATTTT. Protein product: CASSVGPDSTDTQYF.

This clonotype was recorded at least ten times. The rearrangement uses TRBV4-1 and TRBJ1-2; D is possibly TRBD1 (5 bases). Between the trimmed V and J ends, which lost 0 bases and 13 bases, there was a span of 18 bases. The germline CDR1 and CDR2 sequences are MGHRA and YSYEKL. The CDR3 spans 14 residues. CDR3 residues: CASSQDKNQGASTF. CDR3 nucleotide sequence: TGCGCCAGCAGCCAAGACAAAAATCAGGGCGCATCCACCTTC.

This chain uses TRBV7-3 with TRBJ2-7, with D tentatively TRBD2 (5 bases). V lost 5 bases to trimming and J lost 3 bases, with 17 bases between them. Germline V gives CDR1 SGHTA, CDR2 FQGTGA. The CDR3 contains 15 residues. Written as DNA, the CDR3 is TGTGCCAGCAGCCTAAGTGGGGTGACTAACTACGAGCAGTACTTC. It codes for CASSLSGVTNYEQYF.

V and J are TRBV9 and TRBJ2-3, with 11 bases matching TRBD2. The germline V gene encodes CDR1 SGDLS and CDR2 YYNGEE. The CDR3 has 15 residues. The ends lost 1 base at V and 4 bases at J; junction bases unmatched: 2. This CDR3 reads CASSVLAGGADTQYF. The CDR3 DNA is TGTGCCAGCAGCGTACTAGCGGGGGGCGCAGATACGCAGTATTTT.

This clonotype was observed at least ten times. The rearrangement links TRBV10-3 to TRBJ2-7; 12 bases align to TRBD1. The CDR3 runs 13 residues. CDR1 is ENHRY and CDR2 is SYGVKD in the germline V gene. With V trimmed by 8 bases and J by 5 bases, 4 bases remained unmatched. The CDR3 DNA reads as TGTGCCATCCCGGGACAGGGGGCAAACGAGCAGTACTTC. This sequence encodes CAIPGQGANEQYF.

The chain has TRBV7-3 and TRBJ2-3; D is undetermined. The germline V gene encodes CDR1 SGHTA and CDR2 FQGTGA. CDR3 length: 13 amino acids. V lost 2 bases and J lost 5, with 8 bases in between. The CDR3 bases are TGTGCCAGCAGCTTATTTTTTGTAGATACGCAGTATTTT. Protein product: CASSLFFVDTQYF.

As regards this clonotype: No conserved phenylalanine or tryptophan ends this CDR3, so it is likely a read error. CDR3 amino acids: CSATGTGVSDYGYTL. The CDR3 DNA is TGCAGTGCTACCGGGACAGGGGTCTCCGACTATGGCTACACCCTC. The rearrangement links TRBV20-1 to TRBJ1-2; TRBD1 matches 10 bases. Germline V lookup: CDR1 DFQATT, CDR2 SNEGSKA (reference sequence). This CDR3 is built from 15 residues. V lost 4 bases and J lost 3; bases outside the gene matches: 8.

The chain employs TRBV7-9 and TRBJ1-4; D is perhaps TRBD1 (6 bases). There are 14 residues in the CDR3. Looked up from germline, CDR1 is SEHNR and CDR2 is FQNEAQ (reference sequence). V was pared by 5 bases and J by 3 bases, with 10 bases between. For the CDR3, the DNA is TGTGCCAGCAGCGCAGGGGTGGCTAATGAAAAACTGTTTTTT. Translated: CASSAGVANEKLFF.

This clonotype was recorded many times. The V call is TRBV7-3, the J call TRBJ2-7, with TRBD1 matching 9 bases. V shed 3 bases, J shed 5 bases, and the junction held 2 bases outside the gene matches. The CDR3 totals 13 residues. Germline V gene lookup returns CDR1 SGHTA and CDR2 FQGTGA. Written as DNA, the CDR3 is TGTGCCAGCAGCTTTAGACAGGGGGACGAGCAGTACTTC. Its translation: CASSFRQGDEQYF.

This clonotype was observed a handful of times. V is TRBV20-1 and J is TRBJ1-6; 9 nucleotides match TRBD1. This CDR3 has 15 amino acids. V trimming: 1 base; J trimming: 9 bases; junction bases outside the gene matches: 7. From germline, CDR1 is DFQATT and CDR2 SNEGSKA (reference sequence). DNA of the CDR3: TGCAGTGCTAGAGGGGGGACAGGGCAGGGTTCACCCCTCCACTTT. Protein sequence: CSARGGTGQGSPLHF.

The sample holds a few counts of this clonotype. This chain uses TRBV7-2 with TRBJ2-1; 8 bases line up with TRBD2. Germline lookup yields CDR1 SGHTA and CDR2 FQGNSA. The CDR3 loop spans 15 amino acids. V lost 1 base, J lost 3 bases, and 2 bases stayed unmatched. The CDR3 spells CASSLGRGGYNEQFF. In DNA, the CDR3 is TGTGCCAGCAGCTTAGGACGGGGGGGCTACAATGAGCAGTTCTTC. Looking up the rest from reference TRBV7-2 and TRBJ2-1 gives the full variable domain: GAGVSQSPSNKVTEKGKDVELRCDPISGHTALYWYRQSLGQGLEFLIYFQGNSAPDKSGLPSDRFSAERTGGSVSTLTIQRTQQEDSAVYLCASSLGRGGYNEQFFGPGTRLTVL.

CDR3 nucleotide sequence: TGTGCCAGCAGCTTTGGACAGGGATCGGAGACCCAGTACTTC. It codes for CASSFGQGSETQYF. The chain is built from TRBV11-1 and TRBJ2-5; 8 nucleotides line up with TRBD1. The CDR3 is made up of 14 amino acids. Germline CDR1 SGHAT, CDR2 FQDESV (reference sequence). Trimming cost V 3 bases and J 5 bases; bases outside gene matches: 5.

This chain connects TRBV20-1 to TRBJ1-3; no definite D call. Trimming left V 0 bases short and J 3 bases short, with 12 bases between. The CDR3 sequence is 15 residues long. Germline loops: CDR1 DFQATT, CDR2 SNEGSKA (reference sequence). The CDR3 DNA follows: TGCAGTGCTAGAGATTCTGGGATACATGGAAACACCATATATTTT. Protein: CSARDSGIHGNTIYF.

Many counts were recorded for this clonotype. The chain joins TRBV5-4 to TRBJ1-4; 9 nucleotides agree with TRBD1. V shed 4 bases, J shed 6 bases, and the junction held 7 bases outside the gene matches. The CDR3 is 15 amino acids. The germline V gene encodes CDR1 SGHNT and CDR2 YYREEE (reference sequence). The CDR3 region is CASSRGDRGDEKLFF. In DNA form, the CDR3 reads TGTGCCAGCAGCCGAGGAGACAGGGGGGATGAAAAACTGTTTTTT. Using reference TRBV5-4 and TRBJ1-4 for the parts outside the CDR3, the full variable domain is ETGVTQSPTHLIKTRGQQVTLRCSSQSGHNTVSWYQQALGQGPQFIFQYYREEENGRGNFPPRFSGLQFPNYSSELNVNALELDDSALYLCASSRGDRGDEKLFFGSGTQLSVL.

The chain uses TRBV28 and TRBJ1-5; tentatively, D is TRBD1 (6 bases). CDR1 and CDR2 (germline): MDHEN, SYDVKM. V lost 2 bases to trimming and J lost 6 bases, with 8 bases between them. CDR3 length: 13 amino acids. The CDR3 here is CASSLGGAQPQHF. In nucleotides, the CDR3 is TGTGCCAGCAGTTTAGGGGGGGCTCAGCCCCAGCATTTT.

This clonotype was found many times. The chain recombines TRBV7-3 with TRBJ2-3; perhaps TRBD2 as D (5 bases). Trimming shortened V by 5 bases and J by 5 bases, and 17 bases separated the two germline ends. The CDR3 totals 15 residues. Per germline, CDR1 SGHTA and CDR2 FQGTGA. DNA for the CDR3: TGTGCCAGCAGCCCCTTGGGGAGTTGGAAAGATACGCAGTATTTT. Translated, it gives CASSPLGSWKDTQYF.